This TCR beta chain appears in the sequencing data of a study of shared clonotypes between healthy human individuals. The naive CD8 population came from CD45RO-negative cells selected for CCR7, without terminally differentiated effector memory CD45RA+ cells. Libraries were prepared by immunoSEQ multiplex PCR; TCRdb keeps only in-frame clonotypes and omits some of them. In the table there are 2 million to 2.5 million clones, 85% to 95% of which are singletons. This CDR3 spans 14 amino acids. V was cut by 6 bases and J by 5 bases, with 17 bases left in between. Germline values: CDR1 MNHNY, CDR2 SVGAGI (reference sequence).

Sequenced: naive CD8+ T cells from PBMCs. This TCR was sampled from a man between 18 and 35 years old in good health. Some clones in this sample may be carry-over from other donors' samples. The chain is built from TRBV6-6 and TRBJ2-7; maybe TRBD2 (6 bases). CDR3 sequence: CASRLGGRNDEQYF. CDR3 nucleotides: TGTGCCAGCAGGCTGGGAGGCCGTAACGACGAGCAGTACTTC.